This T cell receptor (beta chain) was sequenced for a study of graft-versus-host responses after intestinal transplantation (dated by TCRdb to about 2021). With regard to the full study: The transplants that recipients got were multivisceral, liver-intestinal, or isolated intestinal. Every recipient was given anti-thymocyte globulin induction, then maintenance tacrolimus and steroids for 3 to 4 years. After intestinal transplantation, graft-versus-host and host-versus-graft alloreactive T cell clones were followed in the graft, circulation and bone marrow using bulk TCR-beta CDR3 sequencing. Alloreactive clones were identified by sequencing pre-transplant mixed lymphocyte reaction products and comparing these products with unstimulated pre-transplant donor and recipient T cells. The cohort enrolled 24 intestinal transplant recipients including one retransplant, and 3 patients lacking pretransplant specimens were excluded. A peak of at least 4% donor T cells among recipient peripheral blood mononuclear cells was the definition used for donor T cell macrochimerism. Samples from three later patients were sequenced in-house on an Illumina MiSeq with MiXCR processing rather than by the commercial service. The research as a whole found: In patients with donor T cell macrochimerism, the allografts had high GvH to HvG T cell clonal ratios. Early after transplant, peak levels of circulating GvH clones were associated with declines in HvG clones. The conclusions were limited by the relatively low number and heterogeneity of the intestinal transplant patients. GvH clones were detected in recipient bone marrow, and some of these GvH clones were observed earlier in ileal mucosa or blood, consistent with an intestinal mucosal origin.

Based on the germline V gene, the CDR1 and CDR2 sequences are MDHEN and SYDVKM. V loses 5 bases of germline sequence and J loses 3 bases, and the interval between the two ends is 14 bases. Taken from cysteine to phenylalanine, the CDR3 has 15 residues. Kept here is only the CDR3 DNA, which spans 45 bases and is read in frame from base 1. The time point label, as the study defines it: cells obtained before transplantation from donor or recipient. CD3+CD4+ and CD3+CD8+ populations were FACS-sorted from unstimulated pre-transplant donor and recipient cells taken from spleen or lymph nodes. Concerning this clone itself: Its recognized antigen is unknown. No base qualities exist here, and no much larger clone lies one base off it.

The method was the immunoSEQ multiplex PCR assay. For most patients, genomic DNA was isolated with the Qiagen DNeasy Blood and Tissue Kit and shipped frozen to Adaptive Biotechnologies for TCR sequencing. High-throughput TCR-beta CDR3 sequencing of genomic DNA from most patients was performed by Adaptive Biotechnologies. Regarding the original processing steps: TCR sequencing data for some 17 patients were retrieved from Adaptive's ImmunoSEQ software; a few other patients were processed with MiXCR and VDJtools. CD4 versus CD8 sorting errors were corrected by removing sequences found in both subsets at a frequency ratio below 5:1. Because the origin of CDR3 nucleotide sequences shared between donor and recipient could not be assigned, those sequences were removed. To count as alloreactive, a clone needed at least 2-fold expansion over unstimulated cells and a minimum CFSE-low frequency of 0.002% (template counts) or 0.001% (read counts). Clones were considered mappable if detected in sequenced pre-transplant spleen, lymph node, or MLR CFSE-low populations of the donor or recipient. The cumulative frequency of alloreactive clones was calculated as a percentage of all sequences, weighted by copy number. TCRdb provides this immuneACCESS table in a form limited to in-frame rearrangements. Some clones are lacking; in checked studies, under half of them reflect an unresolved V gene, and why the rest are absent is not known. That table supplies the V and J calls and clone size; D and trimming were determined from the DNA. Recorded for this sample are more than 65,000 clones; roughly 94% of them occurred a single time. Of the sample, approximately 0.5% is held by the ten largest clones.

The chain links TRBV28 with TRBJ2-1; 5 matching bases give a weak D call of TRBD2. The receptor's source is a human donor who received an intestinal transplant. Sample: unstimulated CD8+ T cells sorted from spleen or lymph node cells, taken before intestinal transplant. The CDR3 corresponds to CASSEVTGNYNEQFF. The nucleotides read TGTGCCAGCAGTGAGGTTACCGGGAACTACAATGAGCAGTTCTTC. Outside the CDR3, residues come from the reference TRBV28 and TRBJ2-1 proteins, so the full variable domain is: DVKVTQSSRYLVKRTGEKVFLECVQDMDHENMFWYRQDPGLGLRLIYFSYDVKMKEKGDIPEGYSVSREKKERFSLILESASTNQTSMYLCASSEVTGNYNEQFFGPGTRLTVL.